Below are 13 T cell receptor beta chains sequenced from a single sample in a study of early T cells in non-severe SARS-CoV-2 infection. From the 5' RACE reads, TCRdb called clonotypes with MiXCR, one entry per CDR3 protein. The sample shows 55,000 to 70,000 distinct CDR3 sequences, 9.5% to 15% of them seen only once. The starting material was whole blood, obtained at baseline. The receptor source for this set is an adult who was a healthcare worker with PCR-confirmed SARS-CoV-2 infection or an uninfected control (not recorded which). The donor label of this sample is uncertain.

J is TRBJ2-3 and V is TRBV19; perhaps TRBD2 as D (6 bases). The CDR3 is 18 amino acids. Trimming removed 5 bases at V and 0 bases at J, with 21 bases between. The germline CDR1 and CDR2 sequences are LNHDA and SQIVND (reference sequence). Written as DNA, the CDR3 is TGTGCCAGTAGTCCGGGACTTGGCACGCTTCCTAGCACAGATACGCAGTATTTT. Translated, it gives CASSPGLGTLPSTDTQYF.

The chain links TRBV13 to TRBJ2-5, with D possibly matching TRBD2 (5 bases). V gave up 5 bases and J gave up 12 bases, with 16 bases separating them. The germline V gene encodes CDR1 PRHDT and CDR2 FYEKMQ (reference sequence). The CDR3 is 12 amino acids. The CDR3 bases are TGTGCCAGCAGCAGACGCGGGCACCAAGAGTACTTC. This codes for CASSRRGHQEYF.

The CDR3 reads CSALVNYGYTF. The CDR3 DNA sequence: TGCAGTGCGTTGGTTAACTATGGCTACACCTTC. This chain connects TRBV20-1 to TRBJ1-2; D is unclear. The V end lost 6 bases, the J end lost 1 base, and 6 bases lay between the germline ends. The germline V gene has CDR1 DFQATT and CDR2 SNEGSKA (reference sequence). The CDR3 loop spans 11 amino acids.

The CDR3 protein is CSARTSGGSTGEQFF. The CDR3 bases are TGCAGCGCCCGGACTAGCGGGGGGTCCACCGGTGAGCAGTTCTTC. The chain has TRBV29-1 and TRBJ2-1; 14 nucleotides line up with TRBD2. The CDR3 spans 15 residues. Germline V gene data show CDR1 as SQVTM and CDR2 as ANQGSEA. Germline trimming cut 7 bases from V and 9 bases from J; bases unmatched to any gene: 11.

This clonotype was counted many times. The chain is built from TRBV18 and TRBJ1-2; perhaps TRBD1 as D (5 bases). Between the trimmed V and J ends, which lost 3 bases and 2 bases, there was a span of 16 bases. Germline V gene lookup returns CDR1 KGHSH and CDR2 LQKENI. The CDR3 runs to 16 residues. CDR3 amino acids: CASSPSMSKGNYGYTF. The DNA of the CDR3 is TGTGCCAGCTCACCTTCCATGAGTAAGGGGAACTATGGCTACACCTTC.

In its sample, this clonotype was seen many times. The chain links TRBV5-1 to TRBJ2-3; D uncertain. V lost 0 bases, J lost 3 bases, and 8 bases lay in between. The germline gives CDR1 SGHRS, CDR2 YFSETQ. The CDR3 is 14 residues long. The CDR3 loop is CASSLEYGTDTQYF. CDR3 nucleotide sequence: TGCGCCAGCAGCTTGGAATACGGTACAGATACGCAGTATTTT.

This clonotype was recorded a few times. In DNA, the CDR3 is TGTGCCAGCAGCCCTTGGTCAAGCAACCATGAGCAGTTCTTC. This sequence encodes CASSPWSSNHEQFF. This sequence joins TRBV13 and TRBJ2-1, with D hard to call. Germline CDR1 reads PRHDT; CDR2 reads FYEKMQ (reference sequence). V shed 5 bases and J shed 8 bases, with 16 bases lying between them. This CDR3 has 14 residues. Full variable domain (rest looked up from reference TRBV13 and TRBJ2-1): AAGVIQSPRHLIKEKRETATLKCYPIPRHDTVYWYQQGPGQDPQFLISFYEKMQSDKGSIPDRFSAQQFSDYHSELNMSSLELGDSALYFCASSPWSSNHEQFFGPGTRLTVL.

The gene calls are TRBV20-1 and TRBJ2-3, with D perhaps given as TRBD1 or TRBD2 (5 bases each). Trimming removed 3 bases at V and 4 bases at J, with 17 bases between. The CDR3 consists of 15 residues. Germline CDR1 DFQATT, CDR2 SNEGSKA (reference sequence). In nucleotides, the CDR3 is TGCAGTGCTAGTGCGGACTCAGGGCTGTCAGATACGCAGTATTTT. Translated: CSASADSGLSDTQYF.

The chain links TRBV6-6 to TRBJ1-2; D uncertain. V was cut by 6 bases and J by 10 bases, with 12 bases left in between. Germline V gene sequence: CDR1 MNHNY, CDR2 SVGAGI (reference sequence). The CDR3 runs to 11 residues. The CDR3, as DNA: TGTGCCAGCAGCCAGAATACCTACTACACCTTC. Protein: CASSQNTYYTF.

At least ten counts were recorded for this clonotype. The gene calls are TRBV7-3 and TRBJ2-2; TRBD1 aligns across 8 bases. Germline V gives CDR1 SGHTA, CDR2 FQGTGA. The CDR3 totals 16 residues. The trim removed 6 bases at V and 1 base at J, leaving 7 bases unmatched. CDR3 sequence (DNA): TGTGCCAGCAGTTCATGGGGGACAGGGAACACCGGGGAGCTGTTTTTT. This translates into CASSSWGTGNTGELFF.

J is TRBJ1-1 and V is TRBV2; D gene ambiguous. V dropped 2 bases and J dropped 7 bases, with 2 bases sitting between them. Germline-derived CDR1 and CDR2 are SNHLY and FYNNEI. The CDR3 is made up of 10 amino acids. CDR3 protein: CASSEYEAFF. The CDR3 nucleotides read TGTGCCAGCAGTGAATATGAAGCTTTCTTT.

This clonotype was counted at least ten times. This rearrangement joins TRBV6-5 to TRBJ2-2, with D uncertain. This CDR3 has 12 amino acids. Trimming stripped 6 bases from V and 6 bases from J, with 8 bases between. Germline CDR1 is MNHEY and CDR2 is SVGAGI. The CDR3 loop is CASRDGAGELFF. CDR3 DNA sequence: TGTGCCAGCAGGGATGGAGCCGGGGAGCTGTTTTTT.

This clonotype was observed many times. This chain uses TRBV14 with TRBJ2-3; the D is unclear. The CDR3 length is 12 residues. Trimming removed 0 bases at V and 5 bases at J, with 3 bases between. Germline assignment: CDR1 SGHDN and CDR2 FVKESK. CDR3 nucleotide sequence: TGTGCCAGCAGCCAAGAGCGAGATACGCAGTATTTT. It yields the protein CASSQERDTQYF.